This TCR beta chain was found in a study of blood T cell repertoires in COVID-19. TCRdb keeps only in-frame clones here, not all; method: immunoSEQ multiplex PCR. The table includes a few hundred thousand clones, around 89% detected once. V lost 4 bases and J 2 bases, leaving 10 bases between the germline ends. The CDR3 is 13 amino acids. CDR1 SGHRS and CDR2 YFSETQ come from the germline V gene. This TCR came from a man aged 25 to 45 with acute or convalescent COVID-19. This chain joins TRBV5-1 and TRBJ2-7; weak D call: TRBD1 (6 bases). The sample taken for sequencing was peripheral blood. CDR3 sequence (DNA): TGCGCCAGCAGCGAAGGACAGACCTACGAGCAGTACTTC. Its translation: CASSEGQTYEQYF.